Below are 23 T cell receptor beta chains sequenced from a single sample in a study of shared clonotypes between healthy human individuals. CD45RO-negative, CCR7-positively selected cells formed the naive CD8 fraction, excluding terminally differentiated effector memory CD45RA+ cells. TCRdb keeps only in-frame clones here, not all; method: immunoSEQ multiplex PCR. The table lists hundreds of thousands of clones, 95% to 97% of them singletons. Sequencing input: naive CD8+ T cells sorted from blood. The receptors derive from a woman aged 25 to 45 in good health.

The genes are TRBV6-6 and TRBJ1-4; D is unclear. Germline V CDR1 and CDR2: MNHNY, SVGAGI (reference sequence). The CDR3 is made up of 11 amino acids. Trimming cost V 2 bases and J 7 bases, with 2 bases left between them. The CDR3 DNA sequence: TGTGCCAGCAGTTACAGTGAAAAACTGTTTTTT. Translation gives CASSYSEKLFF.

A single count supports this clone. V and J are TRBV27 and TRBJ2-7, with no clear D. Trimming took 2 bases from V and 3 from J, leaving 14 bases between them. Germline-derived CDR1 and CDR2 are MNHEY and SMNVEV (reference sequence). The CDR3 runs 15 residues. CDR3 nucleotides: TGTGCCAGCAGTTTAACATCCGAAGCACACTACGAGCAGTACTTC. It encodes CASSLTSEAHYEQYF.

The rearrangement links TRBV7-8 to TRBJ1-4, with 7 bases matching TRBD1. The germline V gene has CDR1 SGHVS and CDR2 FQNEAQ. CDR3 length: 16 amino acids. Trimming at V came to 5 bases and at J to 13 bases, leaving 19 bases not matched to a gene. CDR3 loop: CASSHQKTGRTRTLFF. CDR3 nucleotides: TGTGCCAGCAGCCATCAGAAGACAGGGCGCACCCGGACACTGTTTTTT. The full variable domain, its missing parts supplied by reference TRBV7-8 and TRBJ1-4, is GAGVSQSPRYKVAKRGQDVALRCDPISGHVSLFWYQQALGQGPEFLTYFQNEAQLDKSGLPSDRFFAERPEGSVSTLKIQRTQQEDSAVYLCASSHQKTGRTRTLFFGSGTQLSVL.

V usage is TRBV28 and J usage is TRBJ1-2, with D perhaps matching TRBD1 (5 bases). Trimming pared 6 bases from V and 8 bases from J, leaving 13 bases between. Per the germline V gene, CDR1 is MDHEN and CDR2 is SYDVKM. The CDR3 extends over 12 amino acids. CDR3 sequence (DNA): TGTGCCAGCAGCCCGGGGCCGGGAGGCTACACCTTC. Encoded protein: CASSPGPGGYTF.

This chain connects TRBV9 to TRBJ2-3, with 7 bases aligning to TRBD1. The V and J ends lost 4 bases and 6 bases, in that order; junction bases with no gene match: 17. From germline, CDR1 is SGDLS and CDR2 YYNGEE. CDR3 length: 17 amino acids. DNA of the CDR3: TGTGCCAGCAGCCCCTTGCGACAGGGCGCTACCCTCGATACGCAGTATTTT. Translated, it gives CASSPLRQGATLDTQYF.

To note about this clone: Sequence at one end of the junction differs from germline and may be a read error. J is TRBJ2-7 and V is TRBV5-1, with 9 bases fitting TRBD1. From germline, CDR1 is SGHRS and CDR2 YFSETQ. CDR3 length equals 14 residues. Here the CDR3 reads CASSPTGGSNEQYF. DNA of the CDR3: TGCGCCAGCAGCCCTACAGGGGGCTCCAACGAGCAGTACTTC.

V usage is TRBV13 and J usage is TRBJ2-7, with D tentatively TRBD1 (5 bases). This CDR3 is 16 amino acids long. V shed 2 bases and J shed 4 bases, with 18 bases lying between them. Looked up from germline, CDR1 is PRHDT and CDR2 is FYEKMQ (reference sequence). DNA for the CDR3: TGTGCCAGCAGCTTATTGCCTTCAGGGCCCTTGTACGAGCAGTACTTC. This translates into CASSLLPSGPLYEQYF.

The chain joins TRBV19 to TRBJ2-2; maybe TRBD1 (5 bases). In germline, CDR1 is LNHDA, CDR2 SQIVND (reference sequence). The CDR3 loop spans 11 amino acids. Trimming took off 8 bases at V and 11 bases at J, with 12 bases between the two ends. Here the CDR3 reads CASSRTNELFF. The CDR3 region has the DNA TGTGCCAGTTCGCGGACAAATGAGCTGTTTTTT.

The J gene is TRBJ2-7, the V gene TRBV27; D gene uncertain. V lost 8 bases and J 7 bases, leaving 24 bases between the germline ends. CDR1 and CDR2 (germline): MNHEY, SMNVEV (reference sequence). CDR3 length equals 15 residues. The CDR3 sequence is CASAPAGRPPPEQYF. The CDR3 nucleotides are TGTGCCAGCGCCCCGGCTGGCAGGCCCCCCCCGGAGCAGTACTTC.

This sequence joins TRBV29-1 and TRBJ2-7, with D unclear. Trimming cost V 3 bases and J 3 bases, with 9 bases left between them. From germline, CDR1 is SQVTM and CDR2 ANQGSEA. CDR3 length: 12 amino acids. The chain's CDR3 is CSVEGRGYEQYF. CDR3 bases: TGCAGCGTTGAGGGTCGAGGCTACGAGCAGTACTTC.

This clone was recorded once. This rearrangement joins TRBV9 to TRBJ1-1; no clear D. Germline V gene sequence: CDR1 SGDLS, CDR2 YYNGEE. Trimming shortened V by 0 bases and J by 3 bases, and 12 bases separated the two germline ends. The length of the CDR3 is 15 residues. The CDR3 reads CASSVGRTRDTEAFF. The DNA for the CDR3 is TGTGCCAGCAGCGTAGGCCGGACTCGGGACACTGAAGCTTTCTTT.

The rearrangement joins TRBV5-5 to TRBJ1-4, with 7 nucleotides matching TRBD1. V lost 0 bases, J lost 8 bases, and 4 bases stayed unmatched. CDR3 size: 14 residues. Germline CDR1 reads SGHKS; CDR2 reads YYEKEE (reference sequence). As DNA, the CDR3 is TGTGCCAGCAGCTTGGTTGTAGGGGGCGAAAAACTGTTTTTT. Translation: CASSLVVGGEKLFF.

The V and J genes are TRBV2 and TRBJ2-1; 8 bases fit TRBD1. From germline, CDR1 is SNHLY and CDR2 FYNNEI. Unmatched junction bases numbered 3, after V lost 5 bases and J lost 0 bases. CDR3 length equals 15 residues. The CDR3 loop reads CASSKQGDSYNEQFF. Here the CDR3 DNA reads TGTGCCAGCAGTAAACAGGGGGACTCCTACAATGAGCAGTTCTTC.

The rearrangement links TRBV19 to TRBJ1-1; tentatively, D is TRBD1 (6 bases). The CDR3 loop spans 12 amino acids. Germline V CDR1 and CDR2: LNHDA, SQIVND (reference sequence). V shed 7 bases and J shed 7 bases, with 13 bases lying between them. CDR3 loop: CASKGGFSEAFF. The DNA for the CDR3 is TGTGCCAGTAAAGGGGGTTTCAGTGAAGCTTTCTTT.

The chain couples TRBV27 to TRBJ2-3; 7 bases agree with TRBD2. CDR3 length: 14 residues. Trimming took 4 bases from V and 4 from J; bases not matched to a gene: 5. Germline V lookup: CDR1 MNHEY, CDR2 SMNVEV (reference sequence). CDR3 sequence reads: CASSWTSLPDTQYF. In DNA, the CDR3 is TGTGCCAGCAGTTGGACTAGTCTTCCAGATACGCAGTATTTT.

The V gene is TRBV9, the J gene TRBJ1-2, with no clear D. Germline values: CDR1 SGDLS, CDR2 YYNGEE. CDR3 length equals 17 residues. The V end was cut by 4 bases, the J end by 0 bases, with 19 bases between. The CDR3 region is CASSPRLGEPSNYGYTF. The DNA for the CDR3 is TGTGCCAGCAGCCCCCGACTGGGAGAGCCCTCTAACTATGGCTACACCTTC.

With regard to this clone: Other DNA sequences within the sample encode an identical CDR3. The V gene is TRBV7-9, the J gene TRBJ2-7, with D possibly matching TRBD2 (6 bases). The V gene lost 5 bases and the J gene lost 2 bases, with 10 bases spanning the gap. The CDR3 has 13 residues. CDR1 SEHNR and CDR2 FQNEAQ come from the germline V gene (reference sequence). The CDR3 here is CASSRDFPYEQYF. CDR3 coding DNA: TGTGCCAGCAGCCGGGACTTTCCCTACGAGCAGTACTTC. Combining the CDR3 with reference TRBV7-9 and TRBJ2-7 gives the whole variable domain DTGVSQNPRHKITKRGQNVTFRCDPISEHNRLYWYRQTLGQGPEFLTYFQNEAQLEKSRLLSDRFSAERPKGSFSTLEIQRTEQGDSAMYLCASSRDFPYEQYFGPGTRLTVT.

The chain couples TRBV2 to TRBJ1-5; no firm D call. Trimming left V 3 bases short and J 4 bases short, with 7 bases between. Germline values: CDR1 SNHLY, CDR2 FYNNEI. The CDR3 length is 13 residues. The CDR3 sequence: CASSDVRNQPQHF. The CDR3 nucleotides read TGTGCCAGCAGTGATGTGAGAAATCAGCCCCAGCATTTT. The full variable domain, in which reference TRBV2 and TRBJ1-5 provide the parts outside the CDR3, is EPEVTQTPSHQVTQMGQEVILRCVPISNHLYFYWYRQILGQKVEFLVSFYNNEISEKSEIFDDQFSVERPDGSNFTLKIRSTKLEDSAMYFCASSDVRNQPQHFGDGTRLSIL.

V gene TRBV19 combines with J gene TRBJ2-7; TRBD1 agrees at 7 bases. The CDR3 has 14 residues. CDR1 is LNHDA, CDR2 SQIVND, per germline (reference sequence). Unmatched junction bases numbered 4, after V lost 3 bases and J lost 2 bases. This chain's CDR3 is CASSIGDSPYEQYF. The CDR3 DNA reads as TGTGCCAGTAGTATTGGGGACAGTCCCTACGAGCAGTACTTC. Full variable domain (outside the CDR3, taken from reference TRBV19 and TRBJ2-7): DGGITQSPKYLFRKEGQNVTLSCEQNLNHDAMYWYRQDPGQGLRLIYYSQIVNDFQKGDIAEGYSVSREKKESFPLTVTSAQKNPTAFYLCASSIGDSPYEQYFGPGTRLTVT.

The V gene is TRBV7-9, the J gene TRBJ2-1; D remains ambiguous. Germline lookup yields CDR1 SEHNR and CDR2 FQNEAQ (reference sequence). Trimming pared 5 bases from V and 3 bases from J, leaving 5 bases between. CDR3 length: 12 residues. In DNA, the CDR3 is TGTGCCAGCAGCCAGGACTACAATGAGCAGTTCTTC. Protein product: CASSQDYNEQFF.

CDR3 bases: TGTGCCATCAGCGAAGACAGGGCGGACAATCAGCCCCAGCATTTT. It yields the protein CAISEDRADNQPQHF. The chain joins TRBV10-3 to TRBJ1-5, with 7 nucleotides matching TRBD1. Trimming cost V 6 bases and J 3 bases; bases outside gene matches: 8. Germline CDR1 ENHRY, CDR2 SYGVKD. The CDR3 has 15 residues.

This clone was found once. This sequence joins TRBV5-4 and TRBJ1-2; D unresolved. Trimming took 2 bases from V and 9 from J, leaving 8 bases between them. CDR3 size: 11 residues. The germline V gene has CDR1 SGHNT and CDR2 YYREEE (reference sequence). The CDR3 loop reads CASSFGVRYTF. In DNA form, the CDR3 reads TGTGCCAGCAGCTTCGGAGTCCGCTACACCTTC.

This rearrangement joins TRBV28 to TRBJ2-2; 9 bases fit TRBD1. The CDR3 spans 14 residues. Per the germline V gene, CDR1 is MDHEN and CDR2 is SYDVKM. Losses at the gene ends were 5 bases for V and 6 bases for J; bases not matched to a gene: 4. In DNA form, the CDR3 reads TGTGCCAGCAGTACTACAGGGGGCTCCGGGGAGCTGTTTTTT. Amino acids: CASSTTGGSGELFF.